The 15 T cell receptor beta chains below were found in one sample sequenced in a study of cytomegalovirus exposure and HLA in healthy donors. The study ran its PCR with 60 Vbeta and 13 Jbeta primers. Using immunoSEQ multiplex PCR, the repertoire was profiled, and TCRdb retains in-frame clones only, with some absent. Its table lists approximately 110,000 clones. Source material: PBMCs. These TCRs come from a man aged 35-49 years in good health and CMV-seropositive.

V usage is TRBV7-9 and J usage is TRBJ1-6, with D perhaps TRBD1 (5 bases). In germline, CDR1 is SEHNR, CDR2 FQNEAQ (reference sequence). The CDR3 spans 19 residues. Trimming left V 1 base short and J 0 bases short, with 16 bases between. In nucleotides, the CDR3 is TGTGCCAGCAGCTTAGGGGGACCTAGCGTGAGCTCCTATAATTCACCCCTCCACTTT. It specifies CASSLGGPSVSSYNSPLHF.

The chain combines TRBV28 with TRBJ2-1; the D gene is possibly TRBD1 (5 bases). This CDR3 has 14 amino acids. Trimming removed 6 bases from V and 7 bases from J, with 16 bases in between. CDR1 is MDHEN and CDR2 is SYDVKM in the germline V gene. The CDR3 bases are TGTGCCAGCAGAGGCCTCTGGCAGGGTAATGAGCAGTTCTTC. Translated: CASRGLWQGNEQFF.

CDR3 in DNA: TGTGCCAGCAGCGACCTAGCGGGAGGCTCCTACGAGCAGTACTTC. This sequence encodes CASSDLAGGSYEQYF. The rearrangement joins TRBV6-4 to TRBJ2-7; the match to TRBD2 covers 11 bases. Germline CDR1 MRHNA, CDR2 SNTAGT. The CDR3 length is 15 residues. The V segment lost 6 bases and the J segment 0 bases; nucleotides outside the gene matches: 4.

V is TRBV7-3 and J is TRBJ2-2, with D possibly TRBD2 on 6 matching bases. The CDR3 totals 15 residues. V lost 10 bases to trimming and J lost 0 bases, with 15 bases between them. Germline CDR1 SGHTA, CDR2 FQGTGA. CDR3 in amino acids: CATQQGLTNTGELFF. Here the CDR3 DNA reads TGTGCCACCCAGCAGGGACTTACGAACACCGGGGAGCTGTTTTTT.

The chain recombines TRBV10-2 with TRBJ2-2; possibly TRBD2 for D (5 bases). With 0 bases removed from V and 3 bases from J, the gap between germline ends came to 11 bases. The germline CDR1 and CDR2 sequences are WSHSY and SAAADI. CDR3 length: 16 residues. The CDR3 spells CASSESLGEYTGELFF. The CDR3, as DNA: TGCGCCAGCAGTGAGTCACTAGGAGAGTACACCGGGGAGCTGTTTTTT.

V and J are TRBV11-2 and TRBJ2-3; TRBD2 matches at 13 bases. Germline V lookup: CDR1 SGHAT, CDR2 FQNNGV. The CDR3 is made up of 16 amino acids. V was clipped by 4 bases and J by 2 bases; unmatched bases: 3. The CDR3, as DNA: TGTGCCAGCAGCTCGGGACTAGCGGGGCTCACAGATACGCAGTATTTT. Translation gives CASSSGLAGLTDTQYF.

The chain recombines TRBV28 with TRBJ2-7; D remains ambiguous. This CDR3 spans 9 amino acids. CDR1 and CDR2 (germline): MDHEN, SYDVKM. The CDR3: CVARDEQYF. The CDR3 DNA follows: TGTGTAGCACGGGACGAGCAGTACTTC.

The CDR3 reads CASSYAGGSYNEQFF. DNA of the CDR3: TGTGCCAGCAGTTACGCTGGCGGCTCCTACAATGAGCAGTTCTTC. The chain carries TRBV6-6 and TRBJ2-1; D remains ambiguous. CDR3 size: 15 residues. The V end lost 2 bases, the J end lost 0 bases, and 8 bases lay between the germline ends. Per germline, CDR1 MNHNY and CDR2 SVGAGI (reference sequence).

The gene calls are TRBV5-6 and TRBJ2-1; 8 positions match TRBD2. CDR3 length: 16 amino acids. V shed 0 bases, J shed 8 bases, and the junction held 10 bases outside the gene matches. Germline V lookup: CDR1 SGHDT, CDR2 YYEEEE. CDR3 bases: TGTGCCAGCAGCTTGGTACAGCGGGAGACTCTGGATGAGCAGTTCTTC. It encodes CASSLVQRETLDEQFF.

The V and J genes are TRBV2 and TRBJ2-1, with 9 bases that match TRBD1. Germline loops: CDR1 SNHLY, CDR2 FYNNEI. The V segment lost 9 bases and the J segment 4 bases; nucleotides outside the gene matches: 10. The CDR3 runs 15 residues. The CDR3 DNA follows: TGTGCCAGTGCCCCGGTCGGACAGGGGTACAATGAGCAGTTCTTC. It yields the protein CASAPVGQGYNEQFF.

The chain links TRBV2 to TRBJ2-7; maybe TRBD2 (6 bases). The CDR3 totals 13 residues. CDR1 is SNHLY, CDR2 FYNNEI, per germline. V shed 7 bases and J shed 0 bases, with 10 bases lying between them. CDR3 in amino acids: CASMLAASYEQYF. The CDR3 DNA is TGTGCCAGCATGTTAGCGGCCTCCTACGAGCAGTACTTC.

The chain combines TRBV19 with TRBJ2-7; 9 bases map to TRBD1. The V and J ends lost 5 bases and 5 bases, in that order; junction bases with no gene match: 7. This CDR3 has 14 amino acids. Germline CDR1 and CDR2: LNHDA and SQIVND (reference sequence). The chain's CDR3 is CASSPRDRVNEQYF. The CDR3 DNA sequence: TGTGCCAGTAGTCCCCGGGACAGGGTCAACGAGCAGTACTTC.

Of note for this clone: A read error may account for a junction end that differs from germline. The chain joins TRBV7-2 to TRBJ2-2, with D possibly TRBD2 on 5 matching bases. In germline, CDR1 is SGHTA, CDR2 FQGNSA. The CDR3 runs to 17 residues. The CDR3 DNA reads TGTGCCAGCAGCCTAGCAGAATGGCAGTCCAACACCGGGGAGCTGTTTTTT. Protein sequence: CASSLAEWQSNTGELFF.

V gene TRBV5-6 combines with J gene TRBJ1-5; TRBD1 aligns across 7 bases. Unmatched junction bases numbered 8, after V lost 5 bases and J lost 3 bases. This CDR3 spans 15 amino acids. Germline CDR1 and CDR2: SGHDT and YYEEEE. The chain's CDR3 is CASSSAGGSNQPQHF. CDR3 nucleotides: TGTGCCAGCAGTTCCGCAGGGGGATCCAATCAGCCCCAGCATTTT.

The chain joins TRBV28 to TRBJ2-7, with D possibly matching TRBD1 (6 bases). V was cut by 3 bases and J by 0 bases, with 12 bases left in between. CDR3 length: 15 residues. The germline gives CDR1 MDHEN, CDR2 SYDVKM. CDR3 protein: CASSLLGTSSYEQYF. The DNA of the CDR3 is TGTGCCAGCAGTTTGCTCGGGACAAGCTCCTACGAGCAGTACTTC.